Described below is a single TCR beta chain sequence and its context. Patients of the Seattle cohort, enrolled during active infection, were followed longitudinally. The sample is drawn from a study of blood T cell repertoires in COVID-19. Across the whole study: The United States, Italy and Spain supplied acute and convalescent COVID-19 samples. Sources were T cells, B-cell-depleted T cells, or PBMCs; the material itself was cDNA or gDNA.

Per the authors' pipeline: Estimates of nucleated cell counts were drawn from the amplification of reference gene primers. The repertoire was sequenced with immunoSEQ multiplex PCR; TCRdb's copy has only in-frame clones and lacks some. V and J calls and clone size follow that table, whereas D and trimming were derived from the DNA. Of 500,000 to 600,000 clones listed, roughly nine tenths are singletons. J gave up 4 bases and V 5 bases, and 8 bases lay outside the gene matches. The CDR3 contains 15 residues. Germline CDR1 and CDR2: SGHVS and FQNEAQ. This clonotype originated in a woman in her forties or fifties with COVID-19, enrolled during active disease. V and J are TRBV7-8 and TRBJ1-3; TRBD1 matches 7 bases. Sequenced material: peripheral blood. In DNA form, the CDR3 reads TGTGCCAGCAGCATAGGAAGGGGGCAGGGAAACACCATATATTTT. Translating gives CASSIGRGQGNTIYF. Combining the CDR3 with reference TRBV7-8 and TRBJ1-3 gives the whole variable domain GAGVSQSPRYKVAKRGQDVALRCDPISGHVSLFWYQQALGQGPEFLTYFQNEAQLDKSGLPSDRFFAERPEGSVSTLKIQRTQQEDSAVYLCASSIGRGQGNTIYFGEGSWLTVV.